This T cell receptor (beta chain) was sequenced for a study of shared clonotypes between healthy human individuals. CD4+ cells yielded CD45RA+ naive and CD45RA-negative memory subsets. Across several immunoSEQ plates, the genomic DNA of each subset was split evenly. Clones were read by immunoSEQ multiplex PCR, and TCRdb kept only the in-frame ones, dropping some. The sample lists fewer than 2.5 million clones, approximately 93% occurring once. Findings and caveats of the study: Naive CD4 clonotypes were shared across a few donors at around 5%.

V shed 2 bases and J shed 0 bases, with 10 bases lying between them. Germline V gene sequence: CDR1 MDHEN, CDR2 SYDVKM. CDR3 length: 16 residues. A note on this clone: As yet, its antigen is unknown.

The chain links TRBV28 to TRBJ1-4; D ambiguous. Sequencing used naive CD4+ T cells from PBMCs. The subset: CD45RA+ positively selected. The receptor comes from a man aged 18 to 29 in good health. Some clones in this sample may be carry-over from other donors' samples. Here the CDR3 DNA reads TGTGCCAGCAGTTTAGGACTTACCGCAACTAATGAAAAACTGTTTTTT. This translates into CASSLGLTATNEKLFF.